One and the same sample provided the 24 T cell receptor beta chains below, sequenced in a study of OX40 agonist ivuxolimab in advanced cancers. Sequencing used immunoSEQ multiplex PCR; TCRdb keeps in-frame clones, though not all of them. This table has some 95,000 clones, roughly 88% appearing once. The sample was CD4+ or CD8+ T cells sorted from blood, taken in a trial of the OX40 agonist ivuxolimab. The receptors stem from an adult with an advanced solid tumor such as melanoma, head and neck, liver or kidney cancer.

J is TRBJ2-3 and V is TRBV7-3; D could derive from TRBD1 or TRBD2 (5 bases each). The V end lost 4 bases, the J end lost 4 bases, and 9 bases lay between the germline ends. The CDR3 runs to 13 residues. Germline V gene data show CDR1 as SGHTA and CDR2 as FQGTGA. The CDR3 DNA reads as TGTGCCAGCAGCTCGGGACCTCCAGATACGCAGTATTTT. As protein: CASSSGPPDTQYF. Variable domain in full (rest from reference TRBV7-3 and TRBJ2-3): GAGVSQTPSNKVTEKGKYVELRCDPISGHTALYWYRQSLGQGPEFLIYFQGTGAADDSGLPNDRFFAVRPEGSVSTLKIQRTERGDSAVYLCASSSGPPDTQYFGPGTRLTVL.

V and J are TRBV9 and TRBJ2-5; no reliable D call. The J call may be wrong; the DNA end is better matched by TRBJ2-7. Germline CDR1 reads SGDLS; CDR2 reads YYNGEE. The CDR3 has 12 residues. CDR3 DNA sequence: TGTGCCAGCAGCGTAGGACAAAGCGAGCAGTACTTC. As protein: CASSVGQSEQYF.

The chain has TRBV30 and TRBJ2-6; TRBD1 agrees at 10 bases. Germline CDR1 and CDR2: GTSNPN and SVGIG (reference sequence). J lost 3 bases, V lost 7 bases, and 3 bases had no gene match. The CDR3 length is 14 residues. The CDR3 nucleotides read TGTGCCTACGGGACAGGGGTTGGGGCCAACGTCCTGACTTTC. This encodes CAYGTGVGANVLTF.

This clone was seen more than once but under ten times. The chain links TRBV6-5 to TRBJ2-7, with D maybe TRBD2 (5 bases). V dropped 8 bases and J dropped 3 bases, with 14 bases sitting between them. The germline V gene encodes CDR1 MNHEY and CDR2 SVGAGI. This CDR3 comprises 13 residues. The DNA for the CDR3 is TGTGCCAGCTCAAGAGATCGGGGCTACGAGCAGTACTTC. Translated: CASSRDRGYEQYF.

The chain carries TRBV4-1 and TRBJ2-2; D possibly corresponds to TRBD2 (6 bases). There are 13 residues in the CDR3. Trimming removed 3 bases at V and 4 bases at J, with 6 bases between. Germline CDR1 MGHRA, CDR2 YSYEKL. CDR3 sequence reads: CASSQGGTGELFF. CDR3 DNA sequence: TGCGCCAGCAGCCAGGGGGGCACCGGGGAGCTGTTTTTT.

This clone was observed once. The sample has other DNA sequences that encode this CDR3 too. The chain joins TRBV27 to TRBJ2-5; D not resolved. Germline V CDR1 and CDR2: MNHEY, SMNVEV (reference sequence). The CDR3 covers 11 residues. Trimming removed 2 bases from V and 5 bases from J, with 3 bases in between. The CDR3 coding sequence is TGTGCCAGCAGTTTAGGGGAGACCCAGTACTTC. Translated: CASSLGETQYF.

The J gene is TRBJ2-5, the V gene TRBV7-3; 8 bases are shared with TRBD2. J gave up 3 bases and V 3 bases, and 9 bases lay outside the gene matches. CDR1 and CDR2 (germline): SGHTA, FQGTGA. CDR3 length equals 16 residues. In DNA, the CDR3 is TGTGCCAGCAGCTTCCGAGTGGGAGCGGGAGAAGAGACCCAGTACTTC. Translated, it gives CASSFRVGAGEETQYF. Based on the CDR3 plus reference TRBV7-3 and TRBJ2-5, the full variable domain is GAGVSQTPSNKVTEKGKYVELRCDPISGHTALYWYRQSLGQGPEFLIYFQGTGAADDSGLPNDRFFAVRPEGSVSTLKIQRTERGDSAVYLCASSFRVGAGEETQYFGPGTRLLVL.

This sequence joins TRBV10-3 and TRBJ2-1; D is possibly TRBD2 (7 bases). There are 12 residues in the CDR3. Germline V gene lookup returns CDR1 ENHRY and CDR2 SYGVKD. The V gene lost 9 bases and the J gene lost 9 bases, with 15 bases spanning the gap. The CDR3 DNA sequence: TGTGCCATTGGGGCAGGGGAGGGTGAGCAGTTCTTC. Its protein is CAIGAGEGEQFF.

The chain links TRBV10-3 to TRBJ2-5; D possibly corresponds to TRBD1 (5 bases). Trimming took off 3 bases at V and 1 base at J, with 18 bases between the two ends. The germline CDR1 and CDR2 sequences are ENHRY and SYGVKD. The CDR3 is made up of 17 amino acids. The DNA for the CDR3 is TGTGCCATCAGTGACCAAGTTGGGGCAGCTAGCCAAGAGACCCAGTACTTC. Translated, it gives CAISDQVGAASQETQYF.

This chain connects TRBV11-2 to TRBJ2-3; D gene ambiguous. CDR1 and CDR2 from the germline V gene are SGHAT and FQNNGV. CDR3 size: 13 residues. V lost 5 bases and J lost 3, with 9 bases in between. CDR3 in DNA: TGTGCCAGCAGCCCCGTAAGGACAGATACGCAGTATTTT. This gives the protein CASSPVRTDTQYF.

This clone has only a few counts. The chain couples TRBV5-4 to TRBJ2-1; D is uncertain. V was pared by 0 bases and J by 7 bases, with 8 bases between. Germline-derived CDR1 and CDR2 are SGHNT and YYREEE (reference sequence). The CDR3 loop spans 13 amino acids. Written as DNA, the CDR3 is TGTGCCAGCAGCTTGGAGTCAAGAAATGAGCAGTTCTTC. Its translation: CASSLESRNEQFF. Based on the CDR3 plus reference TRBV5-4 and TRBJ2-1, the full variable domain is ETGVTQSPTHLIKTRGQQVTLRCSSQSGHNTVSWYQQALGQGPQFIFQYYREEENGRGNFPPRFSGLQFPNYSSELNVNALELDDSALYLCASSLESRNEQFFGPGTRLTVL.

The rearrangement joins TRBV4-1 to TRBJ2-5, with 7 bases that match TRBD1. J gave up 5 bases and V 5 bases, and 8 bases lay outside the gene matches. The CDR3 extends over 14 amino acids. Germline V lookup: CDR1 MGHRA, CDR2 YSYEKL. DNA of the CDR3: TGCGCCAGCAGCAACAGACAGGGAAGGGAGACCCAGTACTTC. This translates into CASSNRQGRETQYF.

The chain is built from TRBV28 and TRBJ1-5, with TRBD1 as a possible D gene (5 bases). V was trimmed by 9 bases and J by 11 bases, leaving 17 bases between them. Germline CDR1 and CDR2: MDHEN and SYDVKM. The CDR3 loop spans 12 amino acids. Here the CDR3 DNA reads TGTGCCAGTTCGGGGGGGATAAGGGCCCAGCATTTT. It encodes CASSGGIRAQHF.

This clone has more than one count but fewer than ten. The rearrangement links TRBV15 to TRBJ2-5, with D hard to call. Germline V gives CDR1 LNHNV, CDR2 YYDKDF (reference sequence). Trimming pared 5 bases from V and 1 base from J, leaving 8 bases between. This CDR3 is 13 amino acids long. The CDR3 DNA reads TGTGCCACCAGCCGCAGGAGCCAAGAGACCCAGTACTTC. Protein: CATSRRSQETQYF.

The gene calls are TRBV7-2 and TRBJ2-1; the D gene is possibly TRBD2 (6 bases). V was pared by 2 bases and J by 7 bases, with 15 bases between. The CDR3 runs to 15 residues. Germline assignment: CDR1 SGHTA and CDR2 FQGNSA. In nucleotides, the CDR3 is TGTGCCAGCAGCTTATACACGGGAGAAGGGAATGAGCAGTTCTTC. Its protein product is CASSLYTGEGNEQFF.

The chain combines TRBV28 with TRBJ2-3; 9 nucleotides align to TRBD2. Trimming at V came to 5 bases and at J to 0 bases, leaving 15 bases not matched to a gene. Germline CDR1 MDHEN, CDR2 SYDVKM. The CDR3 runs to 19 residues. The CDR3 sequence: CASSRMTSGSGGSTDTQYF. CDR3 nucleotides: TGTGCCAGCAGTCGAATGACTAGCGGATCAGGGGGGAGCACAGATACGCAGTATTTT.

This clone came up once. This chain links TRBV7-3 with TRBJ2-2; D unresolved. The CDR3 loop spans 11 amino acids. Germline loops: CDR1 SGHTA, CDR2 FQGTGA. V was pared by 9 bases and J by 7 bases, with 9 bases between. This CDR3 reads CASRGVGELFF. The DNA of the CDR3 is TGTGCCAGTCGTGGGGTCGGGGAGCTGTTTTTT.

V and J are TRBV28 and TRBJ2-7, with TRBD1 matching 9 bases. V gave up 2 bases and J gave up 5 bases; unmatched junction bases: 4. In germline, CDR1 is MDHEN, CDR2 SYDVKM. The CDR3 length is 14 residues. The DNA of the CDR3 is TGTGCCAGCAGTTTAGGGGACAGGGAGGACGAGCAGTACTTC. The encoded protein is CASSLGDREDEQYF.

The chain has TRBV6-5 and TRBJ2-7, with 7 bases fitting TRBD2. The germline V gene encodes CDR1 MNHEY and CDR2 SVGAGI. The CDR3 extends over 15 amino acids. V gave up 0 bases and J gave up 5 bases; unmatched junction bases: 7. CDR3 in DNA: TGTGCCAGCAGTTACTCGATGGGGGGGATCCACGAGCAGTACTTC. It is translated as CASSYSMGGIHEQYF.

The chain couples TRBV18 to TRBJ1-5; no definite D call. Germline lookup yields CDR1 KGHSH and CDR2 LQKENI. The CDR3 consists of 13 residues. Trimming pared 2 bases from V and 5 bases from J, leaving 7 bases between. The CDR3 loop is CASSPGEDQPQHF. CDR3 coding DNA: TGTGCCAGCTCACCAGGGGAGGATCAGCCCCAGCATTTT. Filled out from reference TRBV18 and TRBJ1-5, the complete variable domain reads NAGVMQNPRHLVRRRGQEARLRCSPMKGHSHVYWYRQLPEEGLKFMVYLQKENIIDESGMPKERFSAEFPKEGPSILRIQQVVRGDSAAYFCASSPGEDQPQHFGDGTRLSIL.

This chain joins TRBV6-1 and TRBJ2-3, with 7 bases aligning to TRBD1. Germline lookup yields CDR1 MNHNS and CDR2 SASEGT. V lost 6 bases to trimming and J lost 0 bases; unmatched junction nucleotides: 6. The CDR3 consists of 15 residues. CDR3 sequence reads: CASSGDSRSTDTQYF. The CDR3, as DNA: TGTGCCAGCAGCGGGGACAGTCGCAGCACAGATACGCAGTATTTT.

The V call is TRBV7-9, the J call TRBJ2-5; the D gene is possibly TRBD2 (6 bases). This CDR3 is 14 amino acids long. V dropped 8 bases and J dropped 2 bases, with 15 bases sitting between them. Germline CDR1 is SEHNR and CDR2 is FQNEAQ (reference sequence). CDR3 sequence (DNA): TGTGCCAGCTCGGACTACCGAGGGCAAGAGACCCAGTACTTC. It translates to CASSDYRGQETQYF.

This clone was counted between two and nine times. The rearrangement uses TRBV11-3 and TRBJ2-7; weak D call: TRBD2 (5 bases). CDR1 is SGHNT and CDR2 is YENEEA in the germline V gene. This CDR3 is 11 amino acids long. Trimming removed 1 base from V and 7 bases from J, with 5 bases in between. This CDR3 reads CASSLGTEQYF. The CDR3 DNA reads TGTGCCAGCAGCTTAGGGACTGAGCAGTACTTC.

This clone showed up just once. J is TRBJ2-7 and V is TRBV20-1; no clear D gene. V was trimmed by 5 bases and J by 4 bases, leaving 9 bases between them. Germline-derived CDR1 and CDR2 are DFQATT and SNEGSKA (reference sequence). The CDR3 covers 11 residues. The CDR3 loop is CSARMLYEQYF. The CDR3 DNA reads TGCAGTGCTCGGATGCTATACGAGCAGTACTTC.